This T cell receptor beta chain was recorded in a study of blood T cell repertoires in COVID-19. Whole-study context: COVID-19 samples from acute and convalescent phases originated in the United States, Italy and Spain. In each case, the material was cDNA or gDNA derived from T cells, B-cell-depleted T cells, or PBMCs.

The CDR3 has 13 residues. Per germline, CDR1 SGHTA and CDR2 FQGNSA. Trimming removed 5 bases from V and 3 bases from J; junction bases left unmatched: 3. In the study's own analysis: The authors estimated nucleated cell counts from reference gene primer amplification. Clones were sequenced by immunoSEQ multiplex PCR, and TCRdb holds only the in-frame ones, with some missing. V and J calls and clone size are as listed in that table; D and trimming were resolved from the DNA. The table lists about 49,000 clones, about four fifths of them singletons. Specimen: peripheral blood. The clonotype comes from an elderly woman with COVID-19, enrolled during active disease. This rearrangement joins TRBV7-2 to TRBJ2-7; 8 positions match TRBD2. Here the CDR3 DNA reads TGTGCCAGCAGCGTGACTAGCGTCTACGAGCAGTACTTC. Protein product: CASSVTSVYEQYF.